Presented here are 26 T cell receptor beta chains from one specimen sequenced in a study of cytomegalovirus exposure and HLA in healthy donors. The study ran its PCR with 60 Vbeta and 13 Jbeta primers. Assay used: immunoSEQ multiplex PCR; TCRdb lists only in-frame clones, some missing. The data show roughly 280,000 clones, with about 66% seen just once and 2% to 2.5% held by the top ten. Sequencing input: PBMCs. All receptors derive from a female donor in good health and CMV-seronegative.

In nucleotides, the CDR3 is TGTGCCAGCAGCCACGCACAGGGGGCGAACACCGGGGAGCTGTTTTTT. Protein product: CASSHAQGANTGELFF. The chain has TRBV21-1 and TRBJ2-2; no DNA check was done on the table's D call, TRBD1. TRBV21-1 is a listed pseudogene. The CDR3 is 16 amino acids.

CDR3 loop: CASSLRAGGTNTGELFF. In DNA form, the CDR3 reads TGTGCCAGCAGTTTAAGAGCGGGAGGAACCAACACCGGGGAGCTGTTTTTT. The gene calls are TRBV27 and TRBJ2-2, with 9 bases identical to TRBD2. The CDR3 is 17 amino acids. CDR1 MNHEY and CDR2 SMNVEV come from the germline V gene (reference sequence). V lost 2 bases to trimming and J lost 2 bases; unmatched junction nucleotides: 6.

V usage is TRBV11-2 and J usage is TRBJ2-7; the D gene is possibly TRBD2 (5 bases). CDR1 and CDR2 (germline): SGHAT, FQNNGV. Trimming removed 5 bases at V and 3 bases at J, with 14 bases between. This CDR3 has 14 residues. The CDR3 here is CASSPLGNLYEQYF. CDR3 sequence (DNA): TGTGCCAGCAGCCCGCTCGGGAACCTCTACGAGCAGTACTTC.

CDR3: CASSIPNRGYNEQFF. The CDR3 DNA sequence: TGTGCCAGTAGTATCCCGAACAGGGGGTACAATGAGCAGTTCTTC. The chain couples TRBV19 to TRBJ2-1; 8 bases are shared with TRBD1. V lost 3 bases, J lost 4 bases, and 5 bases stayed unmatched. There are 15 residues in the CDR3. CDR1 and CDR2 from the germline V gene are LNHDA and SQIVND (reference sequence).

To note about this clone: One end of the junction varies from germline; a read error may be responsible. The J gene is TRBJ2-4, the V gene TRBV7-9; TRBD1 might be the D (6 bases). Germline V CDR1 and CDR2: SEHNR, FQNEAQ (reference sequence). The CDR3 runs 15 residues. DNA of the CDR3: TGTTCCAGCAGCCCAATTGACAGGGCCAAAAACATTCAGTACTTC. It translates to CSSSPIDRAKNIQYF.

The chain joins TRBV2 to TRBJ1-2; 8 bases are a match to TRBD1. Germline lookup yields CDR1 SNHLY and CDR2 FYNNEI. J gave up 8 bases and V 5 bases, and 13 bases lay outside the gene matches. The CDR3 extends over 15 amino acids. CDR3 region: CASSPGQGSGGGYTF. The CDR3 region has the DNA TGTGCCAGCAGTCCCGGACAGGGAAGTGGTGGCGGCTACACCTTC.

The chain employs TRBV4-1 and TRBJ2-7; 7 nucleotides line up with TRBD1. Germline V gives CDR1 MGHRA, CDR2 YSYEKL. Trimming at V came to 1 base and at J to 3 bases, leaving 6 bases not matched to a gene. The CDR3 extends over 15 amino acids. CDR3 coding DNA: TGCGCCAGCAGCCAAGGCATGGACAGGAACTACGAGCAGTACTTC. Its translation: CASSQGMDRNYEQYF.

This clone was detected once. The gene calls are TRBV28 and TRBJ1-5, with D unresolved. The CDR3 contains 12 residues. Looked up from germline, CDR1 is MDHEN and CDR2 is SYDVKM. The germline V and J ends were trimmed by 2 bases and 7 bases, with 6 bases remaining between them. CDR3: CASSLAWQPQHF. CDR3 bases: TGTGCCAGCAGTTTAGCGTGGCAGCCCCAGCATTTT.

Only one count was recorded for this clone. This chain joins TRBV5-4 and TRBJ1-2; 11 nucleotides align to TRBD1. J was trimmed by 7 bases and V by 4 bases; bases with no gene match: 12. The length of the CDR3 is 16 residues. Germline V lookup: CDR1 SGHNT, CDR2 YYREEE (reference sequence). In nucleotides, the CDR3 is TGTGCCAGCAGCCTATACGGACAGGGGGCCTTGAGTGGCTACACCTTC. Protein product: CASSLYGQGALSGYTF.

The chain carries TRBV11-3 and TRBJ2-5, with 9 bases that match TRBD2. The CDR3 extends over 15 amino acids. Per the germline V gene, CDR1 is SGHNT and CDR2 is YENEEA. V was clipped by 4 bases and J by 3 bases; unmatched bases: 6. The CDR3 nucleotides read TGTGCCAGCAGCTCCCCTAGCGGGATAAAAGAGACCCAGTACTTC. Its protein product is CASSSPSGIKETQYF.

This clone was detected a few times. Other DNA variants within this sample encode the same CDR3. This rearrangement joins TRBV2 to TRBJ1-5, with 7 bases identical to TRBD1. With 4 bases clipped from V and 2 bases from J, the junction kept 2 bases outside the gene matches. Germline V gene lookup returns CDR1 SNHLY and CDR2 FYNNEI. The CDR3 totals 14 residues. The CDR3: CASSGDRGNQPQHF. The CDR3 DNA reads TGTGCCAGCAGTGGAGACAGGGGCAATCAGCCCCAGCATTTT.

The J gene is TRBJ2-7, the V gene TRBV11-3, with 10 bases that match TRBD2. The CDR3 is made up of 15 amino acids. Germline trimming cut 4 bases from V and 6 bases from J; bases unmatched to any gene: 9. Germline V CDR1 and CDR2: SGHNT, YENEEA. For the CDR3, the DNA is TGTGCCAGCAGCTCCGAACTAGCGGGGTACGTCGAGCAGTACTTC. It encodes CASSSELAGYVEQYF.

This clone was detected a few times. The chain links TRBV6-5 to TRBJ2-1; D unclear. Germline CDR1 and CDR2: MNHEY and SVGAGI. Between the trimmed V and J ends, which lost 6 bases and 0 bases, there was a span of 3 bases. The CDR3 runs to 12 residues. The CDR3 coding sequence is TGTGCCAGCAGGGCCTCCTACAATGAGCAGTTCTTC. It codes for CASRASYNEQFF.

The chain couples TRBV30 to TRBJ2-2; maybe TRBD1 (6 bases). V was trimmed by 4 bases and J by 7 bases, leaving 16 bases between them. This CDR3 is 14 amino acids long. The germline gives CDR1 GTSNPN, CDR2 SVGIG (reference sequence). The CDR3 region has the DNA TGTGCCTGGAATCAAAGGAGAGGGGGCGGGGAGCTGTTTTTT. As protein: CAWNQRRGGGELFF. Full variable domain (remainder filled in from reference TRBV30 and TRBJ2-2): SQTIHQWPATLVQPVGSPLSLECTVEGTSNPNLYWYRQAAGRGLQLLFYSVGIGQISSEVPQNLSASRPQDRQFILSSKKLLLSDSGFYLCAWNQRRGGGELFFGEGSRLTVL.

The gene calls are TRBV28 and TRBJ2-3; D perhaps matches TRBD2 (5 bases). CDR1 and CDR2 from the germline V gene are MDHEN and SYDVKM. V shed 3 bases and J shed 3 bases, with 10 bases lying between them. The CDR3 has 14 residues. The CDR3 DNA follows: TGTGCCAGCAGTTTTGGGAGTGGTACAGATACGCAGTATTTT. Its translation is CASSFGSGTDTQYF.

V usage is TRBV29-1 and J usage is TRBJ1-2; 7 bases map to TRBD1. Trimming took 7 bases from V and 2 from J; bases not matched to a gene: 7. Germline CDR1 SQVTM, CDR2 ANQGSEA. This CDR3 contains 13 residues. The CDR3 DNA is TGCAGCGCCGGCCTACAGGGGAACTATGGCTACACCTTC. This sequence encodes CSAGLQGNYGYTF.

The chain has TRBV5-1 and TRBJ2-7; 12 bases are a match to TRBD1. CDR3 length: 16 residues. Germline assignment: CDR1 SGHRS and CDR2 YFSETQ. With V trimmed by 3 bases and J by 7 bases, 11 bases remained unmatched. The DNA for the CDR3 is TGCGCCAGCAGCTCCCAGGGGGACAGGGGGCTTCGGGAGCAGTACTTC. This gives the protein CASSSQGDRGLREQYF.

The chain couples TRBV6-1 to TRBJ1-2, with a possible D match to TRBD1 (5 bases). The V end lost 8 bases, the J end lost 6 bases, and 16 bases lay between the germline ends. This CDR3 is 13 amino acids long. In germline, CDR1 is MNHNS, CDR2 SASEGT. CDR3 sequence (DNA): TGTGCCAGCCTCGCTTATGGGGGGGATGGCTACACCTTC. Translating gives CASLAYGGDGYTF.

The CDR3 loop is CAWSGRGGVVRQPQHF. CDR3 DNA: TGTGCCTGGAGTGGGCGGGGCGGGGTCGTCCGACAGCCCCAGCATTTT. V and J are TRBV30 and TRBJ1-5; maybe TRBD1 (5 bases). Germline CDR1 and CDR2: GTSNPN and SVGIG (reference sequence). Deletions cut 1 base from V and 7 bases from J, with 20 bases between. This CDR3 is built from 16 residues.

About this clone: Mismatch with germline at one junction end may stem from a read error. This rearrangement joins TRBV7-9 to TRBJ2-2; no firm D call. CDR3 length: 16 amino acids. Germline V gene data show CDR1 as SEHNR and CDR2 as FQNEAQ (reference sequence). The CDR3 is CSSSLGGGRDTGELFF. As DNA, the CDR3 is TGTTCCAGCAGCTTAGGCGGCGGCCGGGACACCGGGGAGCTGTTTTTT. Full variable domain (remainder filled in from reference TRBV7-9 and TRBJ2-2): DTGVSQNPRHKITKRGQNVTFRCDPISEHNRLYWYRQTLGQGPEFLTYFQNEAQLEKSRLLSDRFSAERPKGSFSTLEIQRTEQGDSAMYLCSSSLGGGRDTGELFFGEGSRLTVL.

This sequence joins TRBV7-3 and TRBJ2-2; a possible D gene is TRBD1 (6 bases). The CDR3 runs 13 residues. From germline, CDR1 is SGHTA and CDR2 FQGTGA. Trimming removed 5 bases at V and 6 bases at J, with 10 bases between. The CDR3 spells CASSRGQPGELFF. CDR3 in DNA: TGTGCCAGCAGCCGTGGACAGCCCGGGGAGCTGTTTTTT.

The chain is built from TRBV14 and TRBJ2-2, with D possibly matching TRBD1 (6 bases). The CDR3 runs 14 residues. The germline V gene has CDR1 SGHDN and CDR2 FVKESK. The V gene lost 3 bases and the J gene lost 6 bases, with 11 bases spanning the gap. In DNA form, the CDR3 reads TGTGCCAGCAGCCAGCAGGGGTTCGCCGGGGAGCTGTTTTTT. As protein: CASSQQGFAGELFF. Drawing the rest from reference TRBV14 and TRBJ2-2, the complete variable domain is EAGVTQFPSHSVIEKGQTVTLRCDPISGHDNLYWYRRVMGKEIKFLLHFVKESKQDESGMPNNRFLAERTGGTYSTLKVQPAELEDSGVYFCASSQQGFAGELFFGEGSRLTVL.

A few counts support this clone. The chain is built from TRBV7-6 and TRBJ2-6; no clear D. With 1 base removed from V and 0 bases from J, the gap between germline ends came to 4 bases. Germline values: CDR1 SGHVS, CDR2 FNYEAQ. This CDR3 is built from 15 residues. CDR3 sequence (DNA): TGTGCCAGCAGCTTAGAGAGCTCTGGGGCCAACGTCCTGACTTTC. This gives the protein CASSLESSGANVLTF.

J is TRBJ2-1 and V is TRBV27; unclear D gene. Trimming took off 6 bases at V and 7 bases at J, with 10 bases between the two ends. CDR1 MNHEY and CDR2 SMNVEV come from the germline V gene (reference sequence). This CDR3 contains 12 residues. The chain's CDR3 is CASSFRHNEQFF. The CDR3 DNA follows: TGTGCCAGCAGCTTTCGACATAATGAGCAGTTCTTC.

The rearrangement joins TRBV9 to TRBJ2-5; 7 positions agree with TRBD2. V was clipped by 1 base and J by 5 bases; unmatched bases: 11. The germline gives CDR1 SGDLS, CDR2 YYNGEE. The CDR3 consists of 16 residues. The CDR3 loop is CASSVNRAGVGETQYF. The CDR3 DNA reads as TGTGCCAGCAGCGTAAACCGGGCGGGAGTTGGGGAGACCCAGTACTTC.

V is TRBV5-1 and J is TRBJ2-1; 8 bases agree with TRBD2. The trim removed 1 base at V and 5 bases at J, leaving 5 bases unmatched. The CDR3 runs 15 residues. Per germline, CDR1 SGHRS and CDR2 YFSETQ. The CDR3 nucleotides are TGCGCCAGCAGCTTGCCGGGAGGGAGAGACAATGAGCAGTTCTTC. It specifies CASSLPGGRDNEQFF.